The next 9 T cell receptor beta chains were all read from a single sample in a study of cytomegalovirus exposure and HLA in healthy donors. The PCR contained 60 Vbeta and 13 Jbeta primers. Repertoires were generated with immunoSEQ multiplex PCR, while TCRdb's copy carries only in-frame clones and drops some. This table has over 150,000 clones, 80% to 85% appearing once. The specimen was PBMCs. The source is a boy between 2 and 10 years old in good health and CMV-seronegative.

The chain is built from TRBV6-1 and TRBJ2-7; D gene unclear. V was clipped by 4 bases and J by 4 bases, with 8 bases between them. Germline V gene lookup returns CDR1 MNHNS and CDR2 SASEGT. The length of the CDR3 is 12 residues. The CDR3 nucleotides are TGTGCCAGCAGTGGAACATCATACGAGCAGTACTTC. Encoded protein: CASSGTSYEQYF.

V gene TRBV28 combines with J gene TRBJ1-3; D possibly corresponds to TRBD1 (5 bases). Germline V gene sequence: CDR1 MDHEN, CDR2 SYDVKM. V lost 4 bases and J lost 2, with 15 bases in between. The CDR3 totals 16 residues. The CDR3 loop reads CASSWGGGYAGNTIYF. In DNA, the CDR3 is TGTGCCAGCAGTTGGGGCGGGGGATACGCTGGAAACACCATATATTTT.

This sequence joins TRBV27 and TRBJ2-1, with 7 bases fitting TRBD2. This CDR3 spans 16 amino acids. V gave up 5 bases and J gave up 5 bases; unmatched junction bases: 12. CDR1 is MNHEY and CDR2 is SMNVEV in the germline V gene (reference sequence). CDR3 nucleotides: TGTGCCAGCAGTGCCCCCCTGGGGGGAGGGGACAATGAGCAGTTCTTC. Protein sequence: CASSAPLGGGDNEQFF.

The V call is TRBV6-5, the J call TRBJ1-5; D is undetermined. V lost 6 bases and J 1 base, leaving 13 bases between the germline ends. The CDR3 totals 15 residues. From germline, CDR1 is MNHEY and CDR2 SVGAGI. The DNA for the CDR3 is TGTGCCAGCAGCCCCTGGCAAAGAAGCAATCAGCCCCAGCATTTT. It codes for CASSPWQRSNQPQHF.

The rearrangement links TRBV11-2 to TRBJ2-2, with a possible D match to TRBD1 (5 bases). CDR1 SGHAT and CDR2 FQNNGV come from the germline V gene. The CDR3 has 15 amino acids. The V gene lost 6 bases and the J gene lost 2 bases, with 13 bases spanning the gap. The CDR3 region has the DNA TGTGCCAGCAGGCTGATCAGGGTTAACACCGGGGAGCTGTTTTTT. It encodes CASRLIRVNTGELFF.

This clone has only one observation. J is TRBJ2-1 and V is TRBV29-1; TRBD2 matches 9 bases. The length of the CDR3 is 12 residues. The V gene end was trimmed by 7 bases and the J gene end by 7 bases; junction bases not matched to a gene: 5. CDR1 is SQVTM and CDR2 is ANQGSEA in the germline V gene. The CDR3 region has the DNA TGCAGCGCCGGGACTAGCATTAATGAGCAGTTCTTC. Encoded protein: CSAGTSINEQFF.

V usage is TRBV28 and J usage is TRBJ1-4, with D possibly matching TRBD1 (6 bases). V was shortened by 5 bases and J by 7 bases, with 17 bases between the two germline ends. Looked up from germline, CDR1 is MDHEN and CDR2 is SYDVKM. The CDR3 consists of 15 residues. This CDR3 is CASSVPWGQGEKLFF. CDR3 DNA sequence: TGTGCCAGCAGTGTTCCATGGGGGCAGGGTGAAAAACTGTTTTTT.

This chain connects TRBV4-1 to TRBJ2-1, with 7 bases lining up with TRBD2. The CDR3 consists of 16 residues. J gave up 8 bases and V 1 base, and 11 bases lay outside the gene matches. In germline, CDR1 is MGHRA, CDR2 YSYEKL. The CDR3 bases are TGCGCCAGCAGCCAAGGGCGACTAGCCGCCTTGGATGAGCAGTTCTTC. Protein: CASSQGRLAALDEQFF.

V gene TRBV7-2 combines with J gene TRBJ2-5; TRBD2 agrees at 12 bases. V dropped 5 bases and J dropped 4; count of bases not matched to a gene: 2. Germline CDR1 and CDR2: SGHTA and FQGNSA. The CDR3 is 14 residues long. The CDR3 is CASSPSGRGETQYF. As DNA, the CDR3 is TGTGCCAGCAGCCCTAGCGGGAGGGGAGAGACCCAGTACTTC.